This T cell receptor (beta chain) was sequenced during a study of CD8+ T cells in alopecia areata listed by TCRdb under 2018. Background on the whole study: The treated patients, all with moderate-to-severe alopecia areata, were enrolled in an open-label pilot trial of oral tofacitinib given at 5 to 10 mg twice daily. Patients received tofacitinib for 6 to 18 months and were then followed off drug for 6 months to check for delayed response and recurrence. In treated patients, disease severity was measured using the SALT score, which gives the percentage of scalp surface area affected. The study used high-throughput TCRbeta sequencing to examine T cell clonal expansion in alopecia areata, in both the C3H/HeJ mouse model and human patients. On the human side, TCRbeta sequencing was run on scalp tissue and on sorted CD4+ and CD8+ peripheral blood T cells from healthy controls and from alopecia areata patients with either patchy or totalis/universalis disease. Biopsies were taken from tofacitinib-treated patients at baseline and at 4 and 24 weeks of treatment, and a later scalp biopsy was taken in several of the tofacitinib-treated patients. Clonality in the scalp was compared among normal scalp (n=4), patchy alopecia areata scalp (n=8), and alopecia totalis/universalis scalp (n=8). The RNA source kit depended on sample type: the PAXgene miRNA kit for fixed scalp, the miRNeasy kit for PBMCs, and the RNeasy kit for mouse skin. TCRbeta CDR3 regions were amplified by immunoSEQ multiplex PCR using 35 Vbeta forward and 13 Jbeta reverse primers.

This specimen's time point label, interpreted: about 5 months on oral tofacitinib. The sample's treatment or condition label, decoded: oral pan-JAK inhibitor, 5-10 mg twice daily. Lesional scalp punch biopsies and peripheral blood were obtained from alopecia areata patients. PBMCs were separated by density centrifugation and stained for CD3, CD4 and CD8, after which CD4+ and CD8+ T cells were sorted on a FACSAria. On this clone: No antigen is known for it. The input lacks base qualities; no much larger clone sits a single base away.

General conclusions and limits of the study: Compared with normal scalp, lesional scalp had higher clonality and more expanded CD8+ clones, particularly in alopecia totalis/universalis, a pattern that suggests antigenic drive. Shared TCR sequences between patients were less evident than in mice, which may be partly attributable to HLA diversity in the patient population. With tofacitinib, both scalp clonality and the number of expanded CD8+ clones among the top 100 scalp clones went down significantly. Scalp TCR repertoire analysis is complicated because resident alphabeta T cells in normal human skin are also sequenced, whereas mouse skin is dominated by gammadelta T cells. Many expanded lesional clones persisted in scalp and blood during tofacitinib treatment, which may partly explain relapse after stopping treatment. Because the treated cohort was small and had just a single nonresponder, larger studies are needed to establish links between baseline CD8+ expansion and response.

From the cysteine up to the phenylalanine, the CDR3 has a length of 11 residues. The sequence is cut down to CDR3 DNA, 33 bases in frame from base 1. The germline V gene (reference sequence) yields SEHNR for CDR1 and FQNEAQ for CDR2. V was cut back by 6 bases and J by 4 bases, leaving a gap of 5 bases between them. The library was obtained by the immunoSEQ multiplex PCR assay. For TCR sequencing, RNA was extracted from every sample and reverse transcribed into cDNA to serve as template. SuperScript III was used to make first-strand cDNA, primed with a 2:1 mix of oligo-dT and random hexamers. Amplification bias was assessed with a synthetic immune receptor repertoire, and residual bias was removed computationally. As for the authors' bioinformatics: Raw reads were preprocessed to remove errors, and CDR3 was defined by IMGT conventions from the conserved cysteine to phenylalanine. Clonality was computed as 1 minus the Shannon entropy, with the entropy normalized by log2 of the number of productive unique TCRs. Whether each scalp clone was CD4 or CD8 was inferred by checking scalp TCRbeta sequences against the CD4 and CD8 repertoires from sorted blood. In TCRdb, the immuneACCESS table is reduced to in-frame sequences with V and J assigned. These tables do not hold every clone; where another copy was compared, an unresolved V gene accounts for under half, and the others remain unexplained. That table gives V, J and clone size, and the DNA gave D and trimming. This sample has approximately 180,000 clones in its table, and roughly 60% of those were observed once. Of the sample, approximately 0.97% is held by the ten largest clones.

The starting material was CD4+ T cells sorted from blood, obtained at week 24, from a patient treated with tofacitinib. This TCR was sampled from a human donor with alopecia areata. The sequence links TRBV7-9 to TRBJ2-3, with no confidently assigned D gene. CDR3 sequence: CASRSADTQYF. The nucleotide sequence is given as TGTGCCAGCAGAAGCGCAGATACGCAGTATTTT. Here the CDR3 is joined to the reference TRBV7-9 and TRBJ2-3 genes, and the full variable domain is: DTGVSQNPRHKITKRGQNVTFRCDPISEHNRLYWYRQTLGQGPEFLTYFQNEAQLEKSRLLSDRFSAERPKGSFSTLEIQRTEQGDSAMYLCASRSADTQYFGPGTRLTVL.